This entry concerns a single TCR beta chain. Its specificity is unknown. This entry is derived from a study of cytomegalovirus exposure and HLA in healthy donors. Study at large: Early release data held 75 million to 90 million unique TCRs from HLA-typed donors.

CDR3 length equals 14 residues. Researchers ran the PCR with 60 Vbeta and 13 Jbeta primers. Sequenced by immunoSEQ multiplex PCR; TCRdb stores in-frame clones only, minus some. The repertoire holds about 160,000 clones, with 80% to 90% as singletons. Broader study findings: The authors reported that TCR beta sequences could predict HLA-A and HLA-B alleles. These predictions were accurate for most subjects in the first cohort. Sequencing likely generated an artifact that appeared as a cluster of highly shared sequence variants.

This chain links TRBV21-1 with TRBJ2-7; TRBD2 is taken as the D call from the table, unchecked against the DNA. TRBV21-1 is tagged as a pseudogene. The sequencing input was PBMCs. This TCR derives from a young woman in good health and CMV-seronegative. For the CDR3, the DNA is TGTGCCAGCAGCAAAGAGGGGGGGTCCTACGAGCAGTACTTC. Protein: CASSKEGGSYEQYF.